The 26 T cell receptor beta chains reported below all come from one sample, sequenced in a study of blood T cell repertoires in COVID-19. The data were produced by immunoSEQ multiplex PCR, yet TCRdb's version contains in-frame clones alone and is incomplete. The sample includes roughly 200,000 clones, almost 90% of them seen just once. The sequenced material came from peripheral blood. All receptors derive from a man over 45 with acute or convalescent COVID-19.

The chain combines TRBV4-3 with TRBJ1-6, with a possible D match to TRBD1 (6 bases). V was pared by 3 bases and J by 3 bases, with 6 bases between. Per germline, CDR1 LGHNA and CDR2 YSLEER. CDR3 length equals 14 residues. Written as DNA, the CDR3 is TGCGCCAGCAGCCAGGACAGCTATAATTCACCCCTCCACTTT. It codes for CASSQDSYNSPLHF.

CDR3 bases: TGTGCCAGCAGTCTCTCAGCGGGGTTCAGCACAGATACGCAGTATTTT. Translating it yields CASSLSAGFSTDTQYF. This sequence joins TRBV28 and TRBJ2-3; 7 bases are shared with TRBD2. V gave up 5 bases and J gave up 0 bases; unmatched junction bases: 8. The CDR3 contains 16 residues. Germline V gives CDR1 MDHEN, CDR2 SYDVKM.

The rearrangement uses TRBV6-1 and TRBJ2-2; 8 bases match TRBD2. V was pared by 4 bases and J by 6 bases, with 10 bases of the junction left unmatched. The CDR3 loop spans 16 amino acids. From germline, CDR1 is MNHNS and CDR2 SASEGT. The CDR3 loop reads CASSAGLVTLAGELFF. The CDR3 nucleotides read TGTGCCAGCAGTGCGGGACTAGTGACACTCGCCGGGGAGCTGTTTTTT.

The chain links TRBV28 to TRBJ1-1; D call uncertain. V lost 6 bases and J lost 2, with 13 bases in between. The CDR3 runs to 14 residues. The germline V gene encodes CDR1 MDHEN and CDR2 SYDVKM. CDR3 sequence reads: CASRHLGSNTEAFF. CDR3 bases: TGTGCCAGCAGGCACTTAGGGAGTAACACTGAAGCTTTCTTT.

This clone was seen only once. One end of the junction varies from germline; a read error may be responsible. The chain links TRBV12-3 or TRBV12-4 to TRBJ1-4; D is ambiguous. This CDR3 is 13 amino acids long. CDR3 bases: TGTGCCAGCACCCCTGTACCTAATGGAAAACTGTTTTTT. Translation gives CASTPVPNGKLFF.

To note about this clone: Distinct nucleotide sequences in the sample also encode this CDR3. The chain joins TRBV19 to TRBJ1-5; unclear D gene. Trimming took off 1 base at V and 1 base at J, with 8 bases between the two ends. CDR1 LNHDA and CDR2 SQIVND come from the germline V gene (reference sequence). The CDR3 runs to 15 residues. The CDR3, as DNA: TGTGCCAGTAGTATAGGCACGGGGAGCAATCAGCCCCAGCATTTT. Protein: CASSIGTGSNQPQHF.

The chain combines TRBV28 with TRBJ2-1; no clear D gene. Germline values: CDR1 MDHEN, CDR2 SYDVKM. The CDR3 covers 16 residues. V was clipped by 3 bases and J by 0 bases, with 12 bases between them. The CDR3 is CASSFFLGSSYNEQFF. In nucleotides, the CDR3 is TGTGCCAGCAGTTTTTTCCTAGGAAGCTCCTACAATGAGCAGTTCTTC.

The chain uses TRBV27 and TRBJ2-1; TRBD2 matches at 12 bases. CDR3 length equals 15 residues. CDR1 is MNHEY, CDR2 SMNVEV, per germline (reference sequence). The V gene end was trimmed by 6 bases and the J gene end by 8 bases; junction bases not matched to a gene: 8. CDR3 DNA sequence: TGTGCCAGCAGCCCCTGGACTAGCGGGATTGATGAGCAGTTCTTC. It is translated as CASSPWTSGIDEQFF.

The CDR3 coding sequence is TGTGCCAGCAGTTTATTCGGTAGCCTTGAGAACACCATATATTTT. It encodes CASSLFGSLENTIYF. The V gene is TRBV27, the J gene TRBJ1-3; D uncertain. V was trimmed by 1 base and J by 7 bases, leaving 14 bases between them. Germline V gene lookup returns CDR1 MNHEY and CDR2 SMNVEV (reference sequence). CDR3 size: 15 residues.

This rearrangement joins TRBV27 to TRBJ2-6, with unresolved D. The CDR3 is made up of 16 amino acids. Looked up from germline, CDR1 is MNHEY and CDR2 is SMNVEV (reference sequence). The germline V and J ends were trimmed by 4 bases and 4 bases, with 14 bases remaining between them. CDR3 DNA sequence: TGTGCCAGCAGTTGGGCCCCCGGCTGGGGGGCCAACGTCCTGACTTTC. Translating gives CASSWAPGWGANVLTF.

CDR3 sequence (DNA): TGCGCCAGCAGCCCGGACTGGGAAGAGACCCAGTACTTC. Translation: CASSPDWEETQYF. This chain uses TRBV5-1 with TRBJ2-5; TRBD2 is a possible D gene (5 bases). The CDR3 has 13 residues. Germline V gene sequence: CDR1 SGHRS, CDR2 YFSETQ. V lost 4 bases and J 3 bases, leaving 10 bases between the germline ends.

The chain joins TRBV7-9 to TRBJ1-4; 7 nucleotides line up with TRBD1. The CDR3 contains 15 residues. Germline V gene data show CDR1 as SEHNR and CDR2 as FQNEAQ (reference sequence). The junction had 1 base not matched to a gene; V was cut back by 0 bases and J by 3 bases. Here the CDR3 DNA reads TGTGCCAGCAGCTTAGCCAGGGGGGCTAATGAAAAACTGTTTTTT. Protein sequence: CASSLARGANEKLFF. The full variable domain, in which reference TRBV7-9 and TRBJ1-4 provide the parts outside the CDR3, is DTGVSQNPRHKITKRGQNVTFRCDPISEHNRLYWYRQTLGQGPEFLTYFQNEAQLEKSRLLSDRFSAERPKGSFSTLEIQRTEQGDSAMYLCASSLARGANEKLFFGSGTQLSVL.

V usage is TRBV7-9 and J usage is TRBJ1-1; 7 positions agree with TRBD1. The CDR3 loop spans 13 amino acids. V gave up 4 bases and J gave up 5 bases; unmatched junction bases: 4. CDR1 is SEHNR, CDR2 FQNEAQ, per germline (reference sequence). CDR3 nucleotide sequence: TGTGCCAGCAGCTCCACGACAGGGACTGAAGCTTTCTTT. This codes for CASSSTTGTEAFF.

The chain has TRBV27 and TRBJ2-5, with D perhaps TRBD2 (5 bases). The V and J ends lost 2 bases and 12 bases respectively, with 13 bases between them. The CDR3 is 12 residues long. Germline CDR1 MNHEY, CDR2 SMNVEV (reference sequence). The CDR3 here is CASSLIRGEKYF. Here the CDR3 DNA reads TGTGCCAGCAGTTTAATACGGGGAGAAAAGTACTTC.

To note about this clone: One junction end does not reproduce the germline sequence, and a read error may be involved. The chain uses TRBV4-1 and TRBJ2-2, with TRBD2 matching 9 bases. The germline V gene has CDR1 MGHRA and CDR2 YSYEKL. This CDR3 comprises 18 residues. The CDR3 region is CASSQVEIAGANAGELFF. In DNA form, the CDR3 reads TGCGCCAGCAGCCAAGTCGAGATAGCGGGGGCGAACGCCGGGGAGCTGTTTTTT.

This clone has a single count. V and J are TRBV28 and TRBJ1-6; no reliable D call. The CDR3 extends over 12 amino acids. Germline values: CDR1 MDHEN, CDR2 SYDVKM. V lost 7 bases and J lost 4, with 5 bases in between. The CDR3 DNA reads as TGTGCCAGCACCCTATATAATTCACCCCTCCACTTT. As protein: CASTLYNSPLHF.

The V and J genes are TRBV7-8 and TRBJ2-6; weak D call: TRBD1 (5 bases). Per the germline V gene, CDR1 is SGHVS and CDR2 is FQNEAQ. V was pared by 3 bases and J by 2 bases, with 11 bases between. The CDR3 covers 16 residues. CDR3 bases: TGTGCCAGCAGCTTTGACAGAATAGCTGGGGCCAACGTCCTGACTTTC. This translates into CASSFDRIAGANVLTF.

The genes are TRBV11-2 and TRBJ1-2, with 7 bases identical to TRBD1. Germline CDR1 and CDR2: SGHAT and FQNNGV. Trimming removed 5 bases from V and 8 bases from J; junction bases left unmatched: 8. This CDR3 has 13 amino acids. CDR3 DNA: TGTGCCAGCAGCCCTGGGACAGTTGGCGGCTACACCTTC. It is translated as CASSPGTVGGYTF.

This chain links TRBV29-1 with TRBJ2-5; 8 bases align to TRBD1. CDR1 and CDR2 (germline): SQVTM, ANQGSEA. The V segment lost 4 bases and the J segment 4 bases; nucleotides outside the gene matches: 8. The CDR3 length is 14 residues. The CDR3 region has the DNA TGCAGCGTTGCGGACAGGGTGGCGGGAGAGACCCAGTACTTC. It codes for CSVADRVAGETQYF. Based on the CDR3 plus reference TRBV29-1 and TRBJ2-5, the full variable domain is SAVISQKPSRDICQRGTSLTIQCQVDSQVTMMFWYRQQPGQSLTLIATANQGSEATYESGFVIDKFPISRPNLTFSTLTVSNMSPEDSSIYLCSVADRVAGETQYFGPGTRLLVL.

V usage is TRBV6-5 and J usage is TRBJ1-1, with unresolved D. CDR3 size: 14 residues. Deletions cut 7 bases from V and 4 bases from J, with 16 bases between. Per germline, CDR1 MNHEY and CDR2 SVGAGI. In nucleotides, the CDR3 is TGTGCCAGCACTAGAACCGTCACGGGCACTGAAGCTTTCTTT. It is translated as CASTRTVTGTEAFF.

The rearrangement links TRBV27 to TRBJ1-5; no clear D. CDR3 length: 16 residues. With 3 bases removed from V and 2 bases from J, the gap between germline ends came to 14 bases. Germline CDR1 MNHEY, CDR2 SMNVEV (reference sequence). The DNA for the CDR3 is TGTGCCAGCAGTTTCATGTCGGGAAACGGCAATCAGCCCCAGCATTTT. It specifies CASSFMSGNGNQPQHF.

In its sample, this clone was seen once. The CDR3 DNA is TGCGCCAGCAGCTTGGCGGTTTTCGAGACCCAGTACTTC. This gives the protein CASSLAVFETQYF. V and J are TRBV5-1 and TRBJ2-5; D is ambiguous. Germline values: CDR1 SGHRS, CDR2 YFSETQ. The CDR3 runs to 13 residues. V lost 0 bases and J 5 bases, leaving 8 bases between the germline ends.

The J gene is TRBJ2-1, the V gene TRBV7-9, with 11 bases that match TRBD2. V lost 2 bases, J lost 6 bases, and 6 bases stayed unmatched. Per the germline V gene, CDR1 is SEHNR and CDR2 is FQNEAQ (reference sequence). There are 16 residues in the CDR3. The CDR3 loop reads CASSLKGLADSNEQFF. For the CDR3, the DNA is TGTGCCAGCAGCTTAAAGGGACTAGCGGATAGCAATGAGCAGTTCTTC.

The chain employs TRBV29-1 and TRBJ2-7; 15 bases are a match to TRBD2. CDR3 size: 14 residues. V trimming: 4 bases; J trimming: 2 bases; junction bases outside the gene matches: 0. The germline CDR1 and CDR2 sequences are SQVTM and ANQGSEA. CDR3 DNA: TGCAGCGTTGGGACTAGCGGGAGGGCCTACGAGCAGTACTTC. Protein product: CSVGTSGRAYEQYF.

The table lists this clone with a count of one. The chain joins TRBV10-3 to TRBJ1-6; 12 positions match TRBD1. The V gene end was trimmed by 11 bases and the J gene end by 1 base; junction bases not matched to a gene: 6. The CDR3 totals 16 residues. Looked up from germline, CDR1 is ENHRY and CDR2 is SYGVKD. CDR3 nucleotides: TGTGCCTCGGGACAGGGGGCGCGGTCCTATAATTCACCCCTCCACTTT. This encodes CASGQGARSYNSPLHF.

The sample holds a few counts of this clone. The chain combines TRBV6-5 with TRBJ1-2, with a weak D call TRBD1 (6 bases). The CDR3 loop spans 15 amino acids. CDR1 and CDR2 (germline): MNHEY, SVGAGI. This CDR3 is CATSIPDRPSYGYTF. The CDR3 nucleotides read TGTGCTACCTCCATTCCTGACAGGCCAAGCTATGGCTACACCTTC.